The 7 T cell receptor beta chains below were found in one sample sequenced in a study of shared clonotypes between healthy human individuals. TCRdb's copy holds only in-frame clones and misses some; the assay was immunoSEQ multiplex PCR. Of 1.6 million or so clones in the sample, about 98.5% were seen once. Sequences were obtained from naive CD4+ T cells sorted from blood. As for subset: CD45RA+ positively selected. Every receptor here comes from a man aged 30 to 39 in good health.

A word on this clone: Other DNA sequences in the sample encode the same CDR3. The V call is TRBV9, the J call TRBJ2-5; D may be TRBD2 (5 bases). Germline CDR1 reads SGDLS; CDR2 reads YYNGEE. The CDR3 sequence is 12 residues long. The ends were cut back, 4 bases at V and 4 bases at J, with 8 bases in the middle. CDR3 DNA: TGTGCCAGCAGCCAAGGAGGAGAGACCCAGTACTTC. Translation gives CASSQGGETQYF.

CDR3 in DNA: TGTGCCAGCTCACCAAACAGCCTCACTAATGAAAAACTGTTTTTT. Translation: CASSPNSLTNEKLFF. The gene calls are TRBV18 and TRBJ1-4; D is uncertain. Germline values: CDR1 KGHSH, CDR2 LQKENI. The CDR3 covers 15 residues. V was shortened by 2 bases and J by 2 bases, with 9 bases between the two germline ends.

The V call is TRBV20-1, the J call TRBJ2-1, with D unresolved. V was cut by 6 bases and J by 8 bases, with 8 bases left in between. The CDR3 spans 10 residues. Germline values: CDR1 DFQATT, CDR2 SNEGSKA (reference sequence). The CDR3 loop is CSAASYEQFF. The CDR3 DNA reads TGCAGTGCGGCGTCCTATGAGCAGTTCTTC.

The chain employs TRBV5-4 and TRBJ2-5, with 7 nucleotides matching TRBD1. The V gene end was trimmed by 0 bases and the J gene end by 0 bases; junction bases not matched to a gene: 8. The germline V gene encodes CDR1 SGHNT and CDR2 YYREEE (reference sequence). This CDR3 comprises 17 residues. The CDR3 loop reads CASSLAGTVLYQETQYF. DNA of the CDR3: TGTGCCAGCAGCTTGGCCGGGACAGTGCTGTACCAAGAGACCCAGTACTTC.

V usage is TRBV5-6 and J usage is TRBJ1-2; D is uncertain. V was clipped by 1 base and J by 6 bases, with 25 bases between them. Per the germline V gene, CDR1 is SGHDT and CDR2 is YYEEEE. The CDR3 runs to 18 residues. For the CDR3, the DNA is TGTGCCAGCAGCTTGTTGGTAGCGGGATTCTCCGGGTCTAATGGCTACACCTTC. Its protein is CASSLLVAGFSGSNGYTF.

The chain joins TRBV7-2 to TRBJ2-7; a weak D match, TRBD2 (5 bases). The CDR3 spans 13 residues. The V gene's germline CDR1 is SGHTA and CDR2 FQGNSA. The V end lost 3 bases, the J end lost 5 bases, and 11 bases lay between the germline ends. Here the CDR3 DNA reads TGTGCCAGCAGCTTCCGGGATCGCCACGAGCAGTACTTC. Protein sequence: CASSFRDRHEQYF. The variable domain in full, completed from reference TRBV7-2 and TRBJ2-7, reads GAGVSQSPSNKVTEKGKDVELRCDPISGHTALYWYRQSLGQGLEFLIYFQGNSAPDKSGLPSDRFSAERTGGSVSTLTIQRTQQEDSAVYLCASSFRDRHEQYFGPGTRLTVT.

This chain links TRBV28 with TRBJ2-7; tentatively, D is TRBD2 (6 bases). There are 15 residues in the CDR3. Germline V gene data show CDR1 as MDHEN and CDR2 as SYDVKM. The ends were cut back, 2 bases at V and 3 bases at J, with 14 bases in the middle. The CDR3 bases are TGTGCCAGCAGTTTACCCCCCGGGAGTAGCTACGAGCAGTACTTC. It specifies CASSLPPGSSYEQYF.